Following are 16 T cell receptor beta chains from one sample sequenced in a study of identical twins. One entry per CDR3 protein results from TCRdb running MiXCR on the 5' RACE reads. This table holds fewer than 250,000 distinct CDR3 sequences, under 10% found once. The data were also submitted as part of a second study, on yellow fever vaccine responses in identical twins.

Material for sequencing was memory (CD45RO+) T cells sorted from blood. These receptors were collected from a woman aged 18 to 35 in good health.

Only one count was recorded for this clonotype. This chain uses TRBV2 with TRBJ1-1; D unclear. Germline V lookup: CDR1 SNHLY, CDR2 FYNNEI. Trimming removed 2 bases at V and 4 bases at J, with 11 bases between. This CDR3 region has 14 residues. Written as DNA, the CDR3 is TGTGCCAGCAGTGAACATGGATCGGGCACTGAAGCTTTCTTT. Its translation: CASSEHGSGTEAFF.

This clonotype appeared a few times. For the CDR3, the DNA is TGCGCCAGCAGCCAAAATCTAGCGGGAGGGCCCTACGAGCAGTACTTC. It specifies CASSQNLAGGPYEQYF. V is TRBV4-3 and J is TRBJ2-7; 12 positions agree with TRBD2. From germline, CDR1 is LGHNA and CDR2 YSLEER. Unmatched junction bases numbered 4, after V lost 2 bases and J lost 2 bases. The CDR3 loop spans 16 amino acids.

This clonotype has just a few counts. The chain employs TRBV11-2 and TRBJ2-5; 8 bases align to TRBD2. The V and J ends lost 3 bases and 2 bases, in that order; junction bases with no gene match: 14. The germline V gene encodes CDR1 SGHAT and CDR2 FQNNGV. This CDR3 is 18 amino acids long. The CDR3 loop reads CASSFLVSGVSGQETQYF. DNA for the CDR3: TGTGCCAGCAGCTTCTTAGTTAGCGGGGTTAGTGGACAAGAGACCCAGTACTTC.

The gene calls are TRBV3-1 and TRBJ2-7; D tentatively reads TRBD1 or TRBD2 (6 bases each). This CDR3 contains 15 residues. V was cut by 1 base and J by 3 bases, with 13 bases left in between. Germline-derived CDR1 and CDR2 are LGHDT and YNNKEL (reference sequence). The CDR3 sequence is CASSQGRGRDYEQYF. The CDR3 DNA reads TGTGCCAGCAGCCAAGGACGGGGGCGAGACTACGAGCAGTACTTC.

This clonotype has a count of ten or more. The rearrangement uses TRBV10-3 and TRBJ2-5; TRBD2 agrees at 11 bases. CDR3 size: 14 residues. V lost 2 bases to trimming and J lost 9 bases; unmatched junction nucleotides: 5. Germline lookup yields CDR1 ENHRY and CDR2 SYGVKD. CDR3 bases: TGTGCCATCAGTGAGCCGACTAGCGGGGCGCCCCAGTACTTC. Residues: CAISEPTSGAPQYF.

This chain joins TRBV20-1 and TRBJ1-3; D may be TRBD1 (5 bases). The CDR3 runs 16 residues. Germline CDR1 DFQATT, CDR2 SNEGSKA (reference sequence). V gave up 0 bases and J gave up 2 bases, with 14 bases separating them. The CDR3 spells CSARDGGTVTGNTIYF. The CDR3 bases are TGCAGTGCTAGAGATGGCGGGACGGTCACTGGAAACACCATATATTTT.

In this sample, this clonotype turned up many times. The chain links TRBV4-1 to TRBJ2-7; TRBD1 is a possible D gene (5 bases). Germline lookup yields CDR1 MGHRA and CDR2 YSYEKL. CDR3 size: 15 residues. Trimming removed 2 bases from V and 3 bases from J, with 14 bases in between. CDR3: CASSQNQGKGYEQYF. The CDR3 coding sequence is TGCGCCAGCAGCCAAAATCAGGGAAAGGGCTACGAGCAGTACTTC.

This clonotype occurred many times. J is TRBJ1-1 and V is TRBV5-1, with 8 bases matching TRBD1. This CDR3 is 14 amino acids long. J gave up 2 bases and V 5 bases, and 5 bases lay outside the gene matches. In germline, CDR1 is SGHRS, CDR2 YFSETQ. CDR3 in amino acids: CASRKTGDNTEAFF. The CDR3 nucleotides read TGCGCCAGCAGAAAGACAGGGGATAACACTGAAGCTTTCTTT.

This clonotype was recorded at least ten times. The rearrangement joins TRBV15 to TRBJ2-1; D not certain. Germline-derived CDR1 and CDR2 are LNHNV and YYDKDF (reference sequence). V was cut by 4 bases and J by 2 bases, with 12 bases left in between. The CDR3 sequence is 15 residues long. DNA for the CDR3: TGTGCCACCAGCACCGCCGAAGACGCCTACAATGAGCAGTTCTTC. Translating it yields CATSTAEDAYNEQFF.

This clonotype came up many times. The J gene is TRBJ2-1, the V gene TRBV3-1; the D gene is possibly TRBD1 (6 bases). This CDR3 comprises 14 residues. Germline CDR1 LGHDT, CDR2 YNNKEL (reference sequence). V lost 4 bases and J lost 7, with 14 bases in between. The CDR3 region has the DNA TGTGCCAGCAGCCCTATAACAGGGAAGAATGAGCAGTTCTTC. Its protein product is CASSPITGKNEQFF.

This clonotype has ten or more counts. This sequence joins TRBV12-3 or TRBV12-4 and TRBJ1-1, with 8 bases lining up with TRBD1. V lost 6 bases, J lost 1 base, and 4 bases stayed unmatched. The CDR3 is 14 amino acids. CDR3 loop: CASRTGDGNTEAFF. The CDR3 nucleotides read TGTGCCAGCAGGACAGGGGACGGGAACACTGAAGCTTTCTTT.

In this sample, this clonotype turned up a few times. The J gene is TRBJ2-1, the V gene TRBV11-2; 12 bases are a match to TRBD2. Looked up from germline, CDR1 is SGHAT and CDR2 is FQNNGV. V gave up 5 bases and J gave up 7 bases; unmatched junction bases: 9. This CDR3 is built from 16 residues. The CDR3 region is CASSRMTSGSINEQFF. The CDR3 DNA reads as TGTGCCAGCAGCCGCATGACTAGCGGGAGTATTAATGAGCAGTTCTTC.

The genes are TRBV20-1 and TRBJ2-7; D possibly corresponds to TRBD1 (6 bases). The CDR3 sequence is 12 residues long. Trimming cost V 5 bases and J 2 bases, with 10 bases left between them. Germline V gene lookup returns CDR1 DFQATT and CDR2 SNEGSKA (reference sequence). CDR3 residues: CSARRTAYEQYF. Written as DNA, the CDR3 is TGCAGTGCTCGACGGACAGCCTACGAGCAGTACTTC.

This clonotype showed up just a few times. This chain connects TRBV20-1 to TRBJ2-7, with 12 nucleotides matching TRBD1. The CDR3 is 14 residues long. Germline CDR1 reads DFQATT; CDR2 reads SNEGSKA (reference sequence). Unmatched junction bases numbered 6, after V lost 6 bases and J lost 3 bases. CDR3 nucleotide sequence: TGCAGTGCAAGCCGGGACAGGGGGCTCTACGAGCAGTACTTC. Its translation is CSASRDRGLYEQYF.

This clonotype was seen ten or more times. The rearrangement links TRBV6-4 to TRBJ2-3, with 8 bases matching TRBD2. V shed 3 bases and J 1 base; nucleotides not matched to a gene: 3. The CDR3 runs 15 residues. Germline V gene sequence: CDR1 MRHNA, CDR2 SNTAGT. CDR3 DNA sequence: TGTGCCAGCAGTGAAAGTAGCGGGGGCACAGATACGCAGTATTTT. This translates into CASSESSGGTDTQYF.

This clonotype appeared many times. CDR3 loop: CSAGGLAEEQYF. The DNA of the CDR3 is TGCAGTGCTGGCGGACTAGCCGAAGAGCAGTACTTC. This chain joins TRBV20-1 and TRBJ2-7; TRBD2 aligns across 8 bases. CDR1 DFQATT and CDR2 SNEGSKA come from the germline V gene (reference sequence). Trimming took 5 bases from V and 7 from J; bases not matched to a gene: 7. The CDR3 is 12 residues long.